Below are 8 T cell receptor beta chains sequenced from a single sample in a study of T cells in localized non-small cell lung cancer. Clones were sequenced by immunoSEQ multiplex PCR, and TCRdb holds only the in-frame ones, with some missing. The sample includes 45,000 or so clones, 81% of them seen just once. The source was peripheral blood mononuclear cells, collected before any cancer treatment. These receptor sequences come from a man aged 40-75 years with stage III lung adenocarcinoma.

The chain is built from TRBV19 and TRBJ1-5; D possibly corresponds to TRBD1 (6 bases). The CDR3 is 14 amino acids. Germline V CDR1 and CDR2: LNHDA, SQIVND (reference sequence). V gave up 8 bases and J gave up 2 bases, with 13 bases separating them. The CDR3 DNA follows: TGTGCCAGTGGCCACAGGGTCGGCAATCAGCCCCAGCATTTT. Amino acids: CASGHRVGNQPQHF.

The chain combines TRBV11-2 with TRBJ2-7; D remains unclear. This CDR3 is 15 amino acids long. V was shortened by 0 bases and J by 2 bases, with 11 bases between the two germline ends. In germline, CDR1 is SGHAT, CDR2 FQNNGV. The CDR3 region is CASSLDRSITYEQYF. Written as DNA, the CDR3 is TGTGCCAGCAGCTTAGACAGGAGCATAACCTACGAGCAGTACTTC.

The J gene is TRBJ1-3, the V gene TRBV21-1. TRBV21-1 is tagged as a pseudogene. The CDR3 loop spans 11 amino acids. The CDR3 DNA reads as TGTGCCAGCAGGATATACCGGACGGGGTATTTT. Its translation: CASRIYRTGYF.

This sequence joins TRBV6-6 and TRBJ2-5; D is perhaps TRBD1 (5 bases). Trimming took off 8 bases at V and 2 bases at J, with 9 bases between the two ends. Looked up from germline, CDR1 is MNHNY and CDR2 is SVGAGI (reference sequence). There are 12 residues in the CDR3. This chain's CDR3 is CASGDSQETQYF. CDR3 nucleotides: TGTGCCAGCGGCGACAGTCAAGAGACCCAGTACTTC.

CDR3 loop: CAIRGSGAPGDTQYF. In DNA form, the CDR3 reads TGTGCCATCAGAGGGAGCGGGGCGCCGGGGGATACGCAGTATTTT. V usage is TRBV2 and J usage is TRBJ2-3; 7 bases map to TRBD2. CDR1 is SNHLY, CDR2 FYNNEI, per germline. The CDR3 covers 15 residues. V was clipped by 10 bases and J by 6 bases; unmatched bases: 16.

The V and J genes are TRBV2 and TRBJ2-3, with 14 nucleotides matching TRBD2. Germline CDR1 and CDR2: SNHLY and FYNNEI. The length of the CDR3 is 15 residues. V was clipped by 6 bases and J by 4 bases; unmatched bases: 3. The CDR3 region has the DNA TGTGCCAGCAGAGCGACTAGCGGGGGGGCAGATACGCAGTATTTT. Translation gives CASRATSGGADTQYF.

V gene TRBV5-1 combines with J gene TRBJ1-4, with TRBD1 identical over 8 bases. V trimming: 0 bases; J trimming: 8 bases; junction bases outside the gene matches: 0. The CDR3 loop spans 13 amino acids. Looked up from germline, CDR1 is SGHRS and CDR2 is YFSETQ. For the CDR3, the DNA is TGCGCCAGCAGCTTGGGGACAGGGGAAAAACTGTTTTTT. Protein: CASSLGTGEKLFF.

The chain has TRBV27 and TRBJ2-5; TRBD1 agrees at 8 bases. CDR1 MNHEY and CDR2 SMNVEV come from the germline V gene (reference sequence). With V trimmed by 5 bases and J by 3 bases, 5 bases remained unmatched. The CDR3 length is 14 residues. CDR3 DNA sequence: TGTGCCAGCAGTCCCGGACAGGGAAAAGAGACCCAGTACTTC. Its protein is CASSPGQGKETQYF.